What follows are 5 T cell receptor beta chains derived from one specimen sequenced in a study of control samples from healthy donors and cancer patients. The protocol was immunoSEQ multiplex PCR, while the TCRdb copy is restricted to in-frame clones and leaves out a portion. The sample holds approximately 20,000 clones, about 85% seen once. The specimen sequenced was PBMCs. Receptors were obtained from a man in his sixties with colorectal cancer.

This clone was detected a few times. The J gene is TRBJ1-2, the V gene TRBV14, with a possible D match to TRBD1 (5 bases). Trimming removed 4 bases from V and 5 bases from J, with 11 bases in between. The germline CDR1 and CDR2 sequences are SGHDN and FVKESK. This CDR3 has 13 residues. The CDR3 nucleotides are TGTGCCAGCAGCCCCAATGGGGGTTATGGCTACACCTTC. Protein product: CASSPNGGYGYTF.

The chain links TRBV5-4 to TRBJ2-3, with 8 positions matching TRBD1. CDR1 is SGHNT and CDR2 is YYREEE in the germline V gene (reference sequence). This CDR3 has 16 residues. J was trimmed by 4 bases and V by 1 base; bases with no gene match: 8. As DNA, the CDR3 is TGTGCCAGCAGCTTGCGAACAGGGGGACATTCAGATACGCAGTATTTT. Encoded protein: CASSLRTGGHSDTQYF.

The V gene is TRBV5-6, the J gene TRBJ2-5, with D perhaps TRBD1 (6 bases). The CDR3 covers 12 residues. Trimming removed 0 bases at V and 9 bases at J, with 9 bases between. The germline gives CDR1 SGHDT, CDR2 YYEEEE. Here the CDR3 DNA reads TGTGCCAGCAGCTTGGATCAGGGGTCCCAGTACTTC. It translates to CASSLDQGSQYF.

This chain joins TRBV7-8 and TRBJ2-3; D possibly corresponds to TRBD1 (6 bases). The CDR3 extends over 13 amino acids. Germline lookup yields CDR1 SGHVS and CDR2 FQNEAQ. The germline V and J ends were trimmed by 1 base and 9 bases, with 11 bases remaining between them. The CDR3 here is CASSLDRVETQYF. CDR3 in DNA: TGTGCCAGCAGCTTAGACAGGGTGGAAACGCAGTATTTT.

V gene TRBV12-5 combines with J gene TRBJ2-1; possibly TRBD2 for D (5 bases). The V end was cut by 7 bases, the J end by 0 bases, with 13 bases between. From germline, CDR1 is LGHNT and CDR2 FRNRAP. CDR3 length: 15 residues. CDR3 region: CASVPDSSSYNEQFF. Written as DNA, the CDR3 is TGTGCTAGTGTCCCGGACTCGAGCTCCTACAATGAGCAGTTCTTC.